The rows below give T cell receptor beta chains drawn from one sample of a study of chemoradiotherapy in HPV16-positive cancers. Only in-frame clones appear in the TCRdb table, and some are missing; sequencing was by immunoSEQ multiplex PCR. The sample records 9,500 to 11,000 clones, more than 70% being singletons. This specimen consisted of tumor tissue, obtained from a patient who underwent chemoradiotherapy. The origin of the receptors is a human donor with HPV-associated anogenital cancer. CDR3s include the opening cysteine and the closing phenylalanine or tryptophan. Each record gives: J gene, clone size, V gene, D gene, CDR3 DNA, CDR3 protein. The D gene is left open where the match is weak. Clone size is not always given. Where it is, it says once, few, many or a class for expanded clones.

>TRBJ1-2|few|TRBV6-1|-
TGTGCCAGCAGGTTGGGAGAAAACTATGGCTACACCTTC
CASRLGENYGYTF
>TRBJ2-5|-|TRBV19|-
TGTGCCAGTAGTGTACTTTCCGGGACACTCCAAGAGACCCAGTACTTC
CASSVLSGTLQETQYF
>TRBJ1-5|few|TRBV5-1|-
TGCGCCAGCAGCCCCTCGGGAGGGGAGCATAGCAATCAGCCCCAGCATTTT
CASSPSGGEHSNQPQHF
>TRBJ2-1|-|TRBV29-1|-
TGCAGCGTTGAAGATCACATCGCGTCCTACAATGAGCAGTTCTTC
CSVEDHIASYNEQFF
>TRBJ2-1|few|TRBV29-1|TRBD2
TGCAGCGTCATGGGGACTAGCGGGGGGGCCAATGAGCAGTTCTTC
CSVMGTSGGANEQFF
>TRBJ1-4|-|TRBV11-2|-
TGTGCCAGCAGCCCCGGTAGGACTAATGAAAAACTGTTTTTT
CASSPGRTNEKLFF
>TRBJ2-5|-|TRBV11-2|TRBD1
TGTGCCAGCAGCTTAGTCAGGACAGGGGGCGAGACCCAGTACTTC
CASSLVRTGGETQYF
>TRBJ1-1|-|TRBV6-5|-
TGTGCCAGCAGTTACTCCAATATGAACACTGAAGCTTTCTTT
CASSYSNMNTEAFF
>TRBJ2-7|-|TRBV27|-
TGTGCCAGCAGTAGGAGGTGGATAAAAACCTACGAGCAGTACTTC
CASSRRWIKTYEQYF
>TRBJ2-7|-|TRBV2|-
TGTGCCAGCAGTGAAGAGGCGGGGCTGTCCTACGAGCAGTACTTC
CASSEEAGLSYEQYF
>TRBJ2-3|-|TRBV7-3|-
TGTGCCAGCAGCCCTGGGGCGGAGACGGATACGCAGTATTTT
CASSPGAETDTQYF
>TRBJ1-6|-|TRBV6-5|-
TGTGCCAGCAGACGGGAAAGCTCCTATAATTCACCCCTCCACTTT
CASRRESSYNSPLHF
>TRBJ2-7|-|TRBV7-3|TRBD1
TGTGCCAGCAGCTTAACCCCGGGACAGGGCTACGAGCAGTACTTC
CASSLTPGQGYEQYF
>TRBJ2-1|-|TRBV2|-
TGTGCCAGCAGTGGCCGCTTCGATTCGGATGAGCAGTTCTTC
CASSGRFDSDEQFF
>TRBJ1-5|once|TRBV7-3|-
TGTGCCAGCAGCTTAACACCGAATCAGCCCCAGCATTTT
CASSLTPNQPQHF
>TRBJ1-4|-|TRBV5-6|-
TGTGCCAGCAGCGTAATGAAGGGCACTAATGAAAAACTGTTTTTT
CASSVMKGTNEKLFF
>TRBJ1-1|-|TRBV6-5|-
TGTGCCAGCAGTTACTACCCCGGAGATGAAGCTTTCTTT
CASSYYPGDEAFF
>TRBJ1-2|few|TRBV19|-
TGTGCCAGTAGCATCCCAGGGTACGGCTACACCTTC
CASSIPGYGYTF
>TRBJ2-7|once|TRBV27|TRBD1
TGTGCCAGCAGTTTAAGGGACAGGGGGTACGAGCAGTACTTC
CASSLRDRGYEQYF
>TRBJ1-3|-|TRBV6-1|-
TGTGCCAGCGCACAACCCGGGAGGGACGGAAACACCATATATTTT
CASAQPGRDGNTIYF
>TRBJ2-2|-|TRBV27|TRBD1
TGTGCCAGCAGTTACAGACAGGGGACTGATACCGGGGAGCTGTTTTTT
CASSYRQGTDTGELFF
>TRBJ1-2|-|TRBV30|TRBD1
TGTGCCTGGAGTCCCCCGCCGGGACAGCCGCTCTGGGAGCGTGGCTACACCTTC
CAWSPPPGQPLWERGYTF
>TRBJ2-3|-|TRBV7-9|-
TGTGCCAGCAGCTTGATACTGAGCACAGATACGCAGTATTTT
CASSLILSTDTQYF
>TRBJ2-7|once|TRBV7-6|-
TGTGCCAGCAGCTTAGACAGGGCCGAGCAGTACTTC
CASSLDRAEQYF
>TRBJ1-1|-|TRBV6-5|-
TGTGCCAGCAGTACAGCGAACACTGAAGCTTTCTTT
CASSTANTEAFF
>TRBJ2-1|-|TRBV9|-
TGTGCCAGCAGCCCCAGGGCCATCTCCTACAATGAGCAGTTCTTC
CASSPRAISYNEQFF
>TRBJ2-7|few|TRBV30|-
TGTGCCTGGAGTGTAGCTCCCCCAACCCGGACCTACGAGCAGTACTTC
CAWSVAPPTRTYEQYF
>TRBJ2-1|few|TRBV13|TRBD1
TGTGCCAGCACCCTTACAGGGGCTAGGTACAATGAGCAGTTCTTC
CASTLTGARYNEQFF
>TRBJ1-2|few|TRBV5-1|-
TGCGCCAGCAGCTTGGAGGCAGGGTCATTCTATGGCTACACCTTC
CASSLEAGSFYGYTF
>TRBJ1-6|once|TRBV5-1|TRBD1
TGCGCCAGCAGCTCGACAGGGAGGGATTCACCCCTCCACTTT
CASSSTGRDSPLHF
>TRBJ1-2|-|TRBV5-4|-
TGTGCCAGCAGCTTGCAGAAACCCTATGGCTACACCTTC
CASSLQKPYGYTF
>TRBJ1-4|-|TRBV5-1|-
TGCGCCAGCAGCCTCCGACAGGCGGATGAAAAACTGTTTTTT
CASSLRQADEKLFF
>TRBJ2-1|-|TRBV5-1|-
TGCGCCAGCAGCCCCGTTTTCCCTAGCTCCTACAATGAGCAGTTCTTC
CASSPVFPSSYNEQFF
>TRBJ1-1|-|TRBV30|TRBD1
TGTGCCTGGATGGGACAGGGGGCCACTGAAGCTTTCTTT
CAWMGQGATEAFF
>TRBJ1-6|-|TRBV5-1|-
TGCGCCAGCAGCTTGGTGGGGGGCTCACCCCTCCACTTT
CASSLVGGSPLHF
>TRBJ1-1|once|TRBV5-1|-
TGCGCCAGCAGCCAACGAACAGGCACCTTCGCTGAAGCTTTCTTT
CASSQRTGTFAEAFF
>TRBJ2-2|-|TRBV19|TRBD1
TGTGCCAGTAGTACGGGACAGGGCGCCGGGGAGCTGTTTTTT
CASSTGQGAGELFF
>TRBJ1-1|-|TRBV29-1|-
TGCAGCTCCGAGTTGAACACTGAAGCTTTCTTT
CSSELNTEAFF
>TRBJ1-3|once|TRBV28|-
TGTGCCAGCAGTTCCTTAGGGGACTACTCTGGAAACACCATATATTTT
CASSSLGDYSGNTIYF
>TRBJ1-3|-|TRBV11-2|-
TGTGCCAGCAGCCAAGGGGCCGTGAGCGCGCCTGGAAACACCATATATTTT
CASSQGAVSAPGNTIYF
>TRBJ1-1|-|TRBV5-1|-
TGCGCCAGCAGCTTGGAGGTGAACACTGAAGCTTTCTTT
CASSLEVNTEAFF
>TRBJ1-2|medium-sized|TRBV15|-
TGTGCCACCAGCAGAGATGACAGAAATTATGGCTACACCTTC
CATSRDDRNYGYTF
>TRBJ2-3|-|TRBV13|TRBD2
TGTGCCACCGAAAGACTAGCGGGGGCCAGCACAGATACGCAGTATTTT
CATERLAGASTDTQYF
>TRBJ2-3|-|TRBV30|-
TGTGCCTGGAGCAGGGCAGGGATCACAGATACGCAGTATTTT
CAWSRAGITDTQYF
>TRBJ1-4|-|TRBV5-4|-
TGTGCCAGCAGCCTGGGCGGGGAAAAACTGTTTTTT
CASSLGGEKLFF
>TRBJ1-5|-|TRBV28|-
TGTGCCAGCAGTTGCATACTTGATGGACCGCCCCAGCATTTT
CASSCILDGPPQHF
>TRBJ2-1|-|TRBV7-3|-
TGTGCCAGCAGTTGGGACTCGACATCCTACAATGAGCAGTTCTTC
CASSWDSTSYNEQFF
>TRBJ2-5|-|TRBV7-3|TRBD1
TGTGCCAGCAGTAAGGGGGCAGGAGAGACCCAGTACTTC
CASSKGAGETQYF
>TRBJ1-1|medium-sized|TRBV5-1|-
TGCGCCAGCAGCTTGCTAAGCGGCACTGAAGCTTTCTTT
CASSLLSGTEAFF
>TRBJ1-6|few|TRBV6-5|-
TGTGCCAGCAGTTACGCGGGCTCACCCCTCCACTTT
CASSYAGSPLHF
>TRBJ1-5|few|TRBV19|-
TGTGCCAGTAGTATTGATGGTAACAATCAGCCCCAGCATTTT
CASSIDGNNQPQHF
>TRBJ1-4|-|TRBV30|TRBD1
TGTGCCTGGAGCGACCCGGGACAGGGATACGAAAAACTGTTTTTT
CAWSDPGQGYEKLFF
>TRBJ2-7|-|TRBV13|-
TGTGCCAGCAGCCCCGAGGGGGGGAGCTACGAGCAGTACTTC
CASSPEGGSYEQYF